These 2 T cell receptor beta chains originate from one sample sequenced in a study of regulatory T cells in long-lasting Graves disease. The time point: newly diagnosed GD, antithyroid drugs for less than 3 months. Generation of the TCR library employed RNA extracted from PBMCs. Combining iRepertoire HTBI primers with Arm-PCR of CDR3 regions, the authors built TCR beta libraries. TCRdb redid the calling of the multiplex PCR reads with MiXCR, one entry per CDR3 protein. The sample shows about 540,000 distinct CDR3 sequences, about 13% of them seen only once. The sample was also reused in another study, on T cells in Graves' hyperthyroidism and ophthalmopathy.

The source was peripheral blood mononuclear cells (PBMCs), collected at new diagnosis, from a patient treated with antithyroid drugs. The receptors come from a man aged 30 to 39 with Graves disease.

This clonotype showed up many times. The chain combines TRBV4-2 with TRBJ1-2; D not resolved. Germline V CDR1 and CDR2: LGHNA, YNFKEQ. This CDR3 is 14 amino acids long. V was cut by 6 bases and J by 1 base, with 12 bases left in between. This CDR3 is CASSLGRINYGYTF. Here the CDR3 DNA reads TGTGCCAGCAGTCTTGGACGGATTAACTATGGCTACACCTTC.

The chain joins TRBV18 to TRBJ2-5, with 7 bases that match TRBD1. Per germline, CDR1 KGHSH and CDR2 LQKENI. V lost 10 bases to trimming and J lost 2 bases; unmatched junction nucleotides: 7. The CDR3 consists of 13 residues. The CDR3 spells CATIGTEQETQYF. CDR3 sequence (DNA): TGTGCCACCATCGGGACAGAGCAAGAGACCCAGTACTTC.